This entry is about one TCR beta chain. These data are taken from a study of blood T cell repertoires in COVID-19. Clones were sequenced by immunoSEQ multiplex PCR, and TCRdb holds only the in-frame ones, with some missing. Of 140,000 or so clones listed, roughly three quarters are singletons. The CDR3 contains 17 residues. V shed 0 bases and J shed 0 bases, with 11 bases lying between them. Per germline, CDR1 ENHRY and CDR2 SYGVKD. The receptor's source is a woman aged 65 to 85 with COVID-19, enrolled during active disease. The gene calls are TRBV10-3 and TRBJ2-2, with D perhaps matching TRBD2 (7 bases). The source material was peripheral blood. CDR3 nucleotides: TGTGCCATCAGTGAGTCGTGGGGGGGCGCGAACACCGGGGAGCTGTTTTTT. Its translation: CAISESWGGANTGELFF.